This TCR beta chain derives from a study of glioma-infiltrating T cells. Amplification of TCR alpha and beta CDR3 regions from RNA used iRepertoire nested multiplex PCR. TCRdb fed the multiplex PCR reads into MiXCR, producing one record per CDR3 protein. The repertoire holds fewer than 250,000 distinct CDR3 sequences, with roughly 32% as singletons. The CDR3 length is 13 residues. V was shortened by 1 base and J by 4 bases, with 8 bases between the two germline ends. Source material: glioma tissue, nonneoplastic brain tissue, or PBMCs (not recorded which). This receptor was obtained from a human donor with low-grade glioma or glioblastoma, undergoing nonglioma brain surgery, or in good health (not recorded which). The rearrangement links TRBV12-3 or TRBV12-4 to TRBJ2-7; D uncertain. The CDR3 loop is CASSLGNLYEQYF. As DNA, the CDR3 is TGTGCCAGCAGTTTAGGAAATTTGTACGAGCAGTACTTC.